The sequence of this TCR beta chain was determined in a study of cytomegalovirus exposure and HLA in healthy donors. Germline V lookup: CDR1 GTSNPN, CDR2 SVGIG (reference sequence). V lost 8 bases, J lost 11 bases, and 27 bases lay in between. This CDR3 contains 14 residues. About this clone itself: The antigen is unknown.

Overall study findings and caveats: Among CMV-associated TCR beta chains, most appeared HLA-restricted in a later analysis.

Use of 60 Vbeta and 13 Jbeta primers characterized the PCR. The assay was immunoSEQ multiplex PCR, and TCRdb's table has in-frame clones only and misses some. The sample lists 95,000 to 100,000 clones, 76% seen once, with roughly 20% in the top ten. Sequences were obtained from PBMCs. This clonotype was obtained from a woman between 55 and 75 years old in good health and CMV-seropositive. V usage is TRBV30 and J usage is TRBJ1-1; tentative D call: TRBD1 (6 bases). CDR3 DNA: TGTGCCCGTTGGACACAGGGAGCCGCAGCGGGGGCTTTCTTT. Its protein is CARWTQGAAAGAFF.